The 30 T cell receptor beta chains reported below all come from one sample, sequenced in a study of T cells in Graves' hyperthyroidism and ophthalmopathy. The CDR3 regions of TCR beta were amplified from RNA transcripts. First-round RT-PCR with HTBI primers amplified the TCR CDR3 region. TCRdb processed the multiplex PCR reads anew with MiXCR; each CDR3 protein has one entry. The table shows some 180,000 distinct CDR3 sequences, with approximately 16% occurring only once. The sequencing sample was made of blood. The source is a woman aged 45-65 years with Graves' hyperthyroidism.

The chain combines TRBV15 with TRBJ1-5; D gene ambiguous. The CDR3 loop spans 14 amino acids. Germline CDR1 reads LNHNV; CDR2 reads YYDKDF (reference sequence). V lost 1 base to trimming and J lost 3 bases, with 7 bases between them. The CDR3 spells CATSRGGDNQPQHF. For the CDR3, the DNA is TGTGCCACCAGCAGAGGTGGGGACAATCAGCCCCAGCATTTT.

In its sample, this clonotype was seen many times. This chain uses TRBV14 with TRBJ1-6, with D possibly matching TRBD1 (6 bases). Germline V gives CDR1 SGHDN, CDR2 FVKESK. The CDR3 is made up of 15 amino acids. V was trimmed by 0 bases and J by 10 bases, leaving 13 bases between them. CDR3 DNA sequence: TGTGCCAGCAGCCAAGATCCCACAGGGACCTCACCCCTCCACTTT. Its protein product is CASSQDPTGTSPLHF.

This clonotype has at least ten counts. The CDR3 DNA follows: TGTGCCAGCAGCATCAGGGCTAGCGGGAGCTCCTACAATGAGCAGTTCTTC. Translated, it gives CASSIRASGSSYNEQFF. The V call is TRBV13, the J call TRBJ2-1, with TRBD2 identical over 10 bases. The germline V gene encodes CDR1 PRHDT and CDR2 FYEKMQ (reference sequence). The trim removed 5 bases at V and 0 bases at J, leaving 7 bases unmatched. This CDR3 contains 17 residues.

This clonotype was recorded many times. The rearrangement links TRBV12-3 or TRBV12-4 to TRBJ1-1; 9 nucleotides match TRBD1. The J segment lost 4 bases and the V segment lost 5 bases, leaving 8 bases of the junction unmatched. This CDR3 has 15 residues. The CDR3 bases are TGTGCCAGCAGTGTCCACAGGGGGCCGGGCACTGAAGCTTTCTTT. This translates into CASSVHRGPGTEAFF.

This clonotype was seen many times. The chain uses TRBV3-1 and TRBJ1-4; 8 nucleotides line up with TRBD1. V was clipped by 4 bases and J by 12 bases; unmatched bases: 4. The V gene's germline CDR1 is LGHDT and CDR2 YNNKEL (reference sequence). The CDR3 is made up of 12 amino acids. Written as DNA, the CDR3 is TGTGCCAGCAGCCCGGACAGGGAAGAACTGTTTTTT. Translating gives CASSPDREELFF.

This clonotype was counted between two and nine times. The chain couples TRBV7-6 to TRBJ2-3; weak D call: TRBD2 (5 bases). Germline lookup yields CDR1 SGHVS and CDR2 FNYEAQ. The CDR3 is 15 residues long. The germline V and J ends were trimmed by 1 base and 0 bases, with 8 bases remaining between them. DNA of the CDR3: TGTGCCAGCAGCTTAGAGGCGGGTAGCACAGATACGCAGTATTTT. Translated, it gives CASSLEAGSTDTQYF.

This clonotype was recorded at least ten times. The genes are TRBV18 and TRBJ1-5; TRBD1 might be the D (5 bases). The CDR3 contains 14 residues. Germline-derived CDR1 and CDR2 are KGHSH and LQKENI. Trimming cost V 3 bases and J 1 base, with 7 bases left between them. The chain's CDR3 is CASSPGTSNQPQHF. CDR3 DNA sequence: TGTGCCAGCTCACCCGGGACCAGCAATCAGCCCCAGCATTTT.

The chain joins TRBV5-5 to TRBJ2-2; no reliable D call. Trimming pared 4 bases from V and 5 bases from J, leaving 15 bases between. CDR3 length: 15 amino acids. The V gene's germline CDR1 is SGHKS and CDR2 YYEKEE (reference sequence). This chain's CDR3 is CASSLLRAGTGELFF. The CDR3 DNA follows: TGTGCCAGCAGCCTCTTACGGGCTGGGACCGGGGAGCTGTTTTTT.

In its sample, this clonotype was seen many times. In nucleotides, the CDR3 is TGTGCCAGCAGCCCTGGGGGGCTCGGTCAGCCCCAGCATTTT. Translated: CASSPGGLGQPQHF. J is TRBJ1-5 and V is TRBV5-4; TRBD1 is a possible D gene (6 bases). The germline V gene encodes CDR1 SGHNT and CDR2 YYREEE (reference sequence). The CDR3 runs 14 residues. Trimming pared 4 bases from V and 6 bases from J, leaving 14 bases between.

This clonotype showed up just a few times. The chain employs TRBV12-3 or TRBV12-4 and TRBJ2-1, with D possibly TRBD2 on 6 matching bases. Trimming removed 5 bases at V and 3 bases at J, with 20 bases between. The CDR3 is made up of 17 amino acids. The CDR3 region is CASSQILGLRVYNEQFF. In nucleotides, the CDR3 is TGTGCCAGCAGTCAGATCCTGGGACTTCGGGTCTACAATGAGCAGTTCTTC.

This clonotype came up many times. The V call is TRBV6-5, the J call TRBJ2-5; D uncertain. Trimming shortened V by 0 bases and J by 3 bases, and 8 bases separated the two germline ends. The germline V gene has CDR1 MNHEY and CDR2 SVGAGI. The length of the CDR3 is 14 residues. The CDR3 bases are TGTGCCAGCAGTTACTCGAGGCCAGAAGAGACCCAGTACTTC. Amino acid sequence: CASSYSRPEETQYF.

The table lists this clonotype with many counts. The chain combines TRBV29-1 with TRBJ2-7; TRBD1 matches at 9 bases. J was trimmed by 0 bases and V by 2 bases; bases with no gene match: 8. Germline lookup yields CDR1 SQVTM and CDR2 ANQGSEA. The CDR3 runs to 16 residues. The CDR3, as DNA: TGCAGCGTTGAAAGGATTGGACAGGGGCTCTCCTACGAGCAGTACTTC. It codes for CSVERIGQGLSYEQYF.

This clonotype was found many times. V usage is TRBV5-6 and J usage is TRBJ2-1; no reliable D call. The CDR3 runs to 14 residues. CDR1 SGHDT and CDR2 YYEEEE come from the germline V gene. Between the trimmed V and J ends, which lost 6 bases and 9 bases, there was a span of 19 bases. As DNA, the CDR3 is TGTGCCAGCAAGGCTACGAGCGCCGAAATTGAGCAGTTCTTC. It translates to CASKATSAEIEQFF.

CDR3 nucleotide sequence: TGTGCCAGCAGCCCGGGGACAGGGAAGACGGGAGAGACCCAGTACTTC. The encoded protein is CASSPGTGKTGETQYF. This chain uses TRBV7-3 with TRBJ2-5, with TRBD1 identical over 9 bases. This CDR3 is built from 16 residues. J was trimmed by 4 bases and V by 5 bases; bases with no gene match: 11. CDR1 is SGHTA and CDR2 is FQGTGA in the germline V gene.

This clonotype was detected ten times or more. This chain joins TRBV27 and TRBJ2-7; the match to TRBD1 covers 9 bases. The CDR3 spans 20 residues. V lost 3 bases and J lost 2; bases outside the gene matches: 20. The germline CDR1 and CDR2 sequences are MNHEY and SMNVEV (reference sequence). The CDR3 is CASSFWGPGTGKNRAYEQYF. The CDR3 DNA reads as TGTGCCAGCAGTTTCTGGGGTCCCGGGACAGGGAAGAATAGAGCCTACGAGCAGTACTTC.

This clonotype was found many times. CDR3 in DNA: TGTGCCTGGAAGCCGAGGACGCCATATGGCTACACCTTC. Translation gives CAWKPRTPYGYTF. This sequence joins TRBV30 and TRBJ1-2; D is unresolved. The V end was cut by 4 bases, the J end by 5 bases, with 14 bases between. The length of the CDR3 is 13 residues. Germline V gene sequence: CDR1 GTSNPN, CDR2 SVGIG (reference sequence).

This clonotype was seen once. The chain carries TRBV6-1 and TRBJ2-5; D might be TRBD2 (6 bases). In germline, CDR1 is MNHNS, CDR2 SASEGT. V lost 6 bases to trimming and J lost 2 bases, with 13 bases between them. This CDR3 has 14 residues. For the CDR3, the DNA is TGTGCCAGCAGACCGGGACTCCCACAAGAGACCCAGTACTTC. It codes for CASRPGLPQETQYF.

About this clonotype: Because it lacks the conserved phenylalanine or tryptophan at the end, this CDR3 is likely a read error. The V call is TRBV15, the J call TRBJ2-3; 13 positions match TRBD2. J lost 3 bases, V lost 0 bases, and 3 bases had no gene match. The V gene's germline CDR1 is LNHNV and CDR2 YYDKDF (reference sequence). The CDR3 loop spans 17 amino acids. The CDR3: CATSRDRLAGGTDTQYS. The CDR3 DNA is TGTGCCACCAGCAGAGATAGACTAGCGGGAGGTACAGATACGCAGTATTCT.

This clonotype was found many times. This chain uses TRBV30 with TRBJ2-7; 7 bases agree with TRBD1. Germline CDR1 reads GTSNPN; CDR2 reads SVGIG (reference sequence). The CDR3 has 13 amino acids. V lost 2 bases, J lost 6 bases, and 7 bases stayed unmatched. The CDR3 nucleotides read TGTGCCTGGAGTCCCCGGACAGGCTCCGAGCAGTACTTC. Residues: CAWSPRTGSEQYF.

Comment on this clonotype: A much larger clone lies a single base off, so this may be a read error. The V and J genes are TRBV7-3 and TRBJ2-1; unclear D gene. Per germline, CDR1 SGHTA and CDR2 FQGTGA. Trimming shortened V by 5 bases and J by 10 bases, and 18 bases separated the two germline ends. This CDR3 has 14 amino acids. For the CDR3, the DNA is TGTGCCAGCAGCGAAGGGATAGGGCTCGGCGAGCAGTTCTTC. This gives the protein CASSEGIGLGEQFF.

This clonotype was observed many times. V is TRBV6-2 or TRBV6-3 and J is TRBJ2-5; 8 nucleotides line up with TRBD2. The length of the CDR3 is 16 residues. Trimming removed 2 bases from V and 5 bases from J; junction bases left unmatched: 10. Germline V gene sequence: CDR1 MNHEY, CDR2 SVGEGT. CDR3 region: CASSYEAGVGFETQYF. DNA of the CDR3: TGTGCCAGCAGTTACGAAGCGGGAGTAGGTTTTGAGACCCAGTACTTC.

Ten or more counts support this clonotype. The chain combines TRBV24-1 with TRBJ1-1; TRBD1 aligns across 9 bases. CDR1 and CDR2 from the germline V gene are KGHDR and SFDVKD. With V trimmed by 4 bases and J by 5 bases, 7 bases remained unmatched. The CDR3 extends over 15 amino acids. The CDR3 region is CATSDSGQGGTEAFF. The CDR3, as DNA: TGTGCCACCAGTGACTCGGGACAGGGAGGGACTGAAGCTTTCTTT.

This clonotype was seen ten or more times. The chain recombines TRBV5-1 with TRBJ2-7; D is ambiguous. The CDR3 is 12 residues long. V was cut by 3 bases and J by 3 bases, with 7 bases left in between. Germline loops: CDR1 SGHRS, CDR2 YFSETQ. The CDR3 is CASSSDLYEQYF. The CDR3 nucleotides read TGCGCCAGCAGCTCCGACCTCTACGAGCAGTACTTC.

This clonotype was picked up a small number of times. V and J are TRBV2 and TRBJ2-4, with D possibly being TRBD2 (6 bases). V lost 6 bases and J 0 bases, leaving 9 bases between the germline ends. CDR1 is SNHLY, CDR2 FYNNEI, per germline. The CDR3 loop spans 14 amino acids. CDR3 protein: CASRLAGAKNIQYF. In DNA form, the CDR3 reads TGTGCCAGCAGACTAGCAGGAGCCAAAAACATTCAGTACTTC.

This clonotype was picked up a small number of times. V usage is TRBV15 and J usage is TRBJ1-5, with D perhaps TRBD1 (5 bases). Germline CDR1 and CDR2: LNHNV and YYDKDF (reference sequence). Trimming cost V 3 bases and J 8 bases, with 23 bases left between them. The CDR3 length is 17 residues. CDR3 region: CATSSPTRTGGGEPQHF. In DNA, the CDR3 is TGTGCCACCAGCAGCCCAACCCGAACGGGGGGGGGAGAGCCCCAGCATTTT.

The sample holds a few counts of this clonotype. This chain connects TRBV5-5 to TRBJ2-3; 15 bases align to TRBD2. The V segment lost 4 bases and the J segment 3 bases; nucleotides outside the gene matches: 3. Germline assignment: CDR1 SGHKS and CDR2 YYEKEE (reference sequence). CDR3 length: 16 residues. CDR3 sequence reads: CASSPGTSGRTDTQYF. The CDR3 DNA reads TGTGCCAGCAGCCCAGGGACTAGCGGGAGGACAGATACGCAGTATTTT.

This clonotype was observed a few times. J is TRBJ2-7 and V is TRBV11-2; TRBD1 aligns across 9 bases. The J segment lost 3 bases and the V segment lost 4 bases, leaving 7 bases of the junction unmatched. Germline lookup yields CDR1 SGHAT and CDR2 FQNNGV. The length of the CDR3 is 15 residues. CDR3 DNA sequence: TGTGCCAGCAGCTATCGACTGGGACAGGGCTACGAGCAGTACTTC. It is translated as CASSYRLGQGYEQYF.

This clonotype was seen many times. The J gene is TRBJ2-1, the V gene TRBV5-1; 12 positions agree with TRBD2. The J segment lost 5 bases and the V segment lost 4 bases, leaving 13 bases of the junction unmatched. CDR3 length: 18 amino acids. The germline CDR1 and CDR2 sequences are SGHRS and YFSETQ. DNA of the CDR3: TGCGCCAGCAGCCCAGATGGACTAGCGGGACGCCCGAACAATGAGCAGTTCTTC. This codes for CASSPDGLAGRPNNEQFF.

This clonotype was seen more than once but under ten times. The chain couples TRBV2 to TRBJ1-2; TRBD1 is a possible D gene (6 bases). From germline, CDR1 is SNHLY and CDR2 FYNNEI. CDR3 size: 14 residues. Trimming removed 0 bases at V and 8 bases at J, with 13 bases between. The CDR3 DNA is TGTGCCAGCAGTGAAGCTGGCAGGGGAAGGGGCTACACCTTC. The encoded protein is CASSEAGRGRGYTF. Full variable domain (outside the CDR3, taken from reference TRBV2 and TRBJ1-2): EPEVTQTPSHQVTQMGQEVILRCVPISNHLYFYWYRQILGQKVEFLVSFYNNEISEKSEIFDDQFSVERPDGSNFTLKIRSTKLEDSAMYFCASSEAGRGRGYTFGSGTRLTVV.

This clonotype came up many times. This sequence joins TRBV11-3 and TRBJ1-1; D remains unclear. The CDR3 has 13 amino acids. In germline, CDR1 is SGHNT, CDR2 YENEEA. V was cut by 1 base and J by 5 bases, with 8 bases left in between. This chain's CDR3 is CASSLGVVTEAFF. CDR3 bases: TGTGCCAGCAGCTTAGGGGTTGTTACTGAAGCTTTCTTT.